This paragraph reports one T cell receptor (beta chain). Its antigen is undetermined. Primed by a sample-barcoded 5' primer and a J-beta primer mix, a second PCR proceeded for about 6 to 11 cycles. One entry per CDR3 protein results from TCRdb running MiXCR on the 5' RACE reads. This sample carries more than 1.4 million distinct CDR3 sequences, approximately 38% of them seen once, and the ten largest clones take approximately 7.9%. The sample comes from a study of blood T cells in healthy people across ages. Study in general: About one barcoded TCR beta cDNA was captured per two T cells.

The study, taken as a whole, reports: Diversity of TCR beta per million T cells declined in a roughly linear way with age.

Total RNA was isolated from each sample in quantities of at least 5.5 micrograms. In germline, CDR1 is MNHEY, CDR2 SMNVEV (reference sequence). The junction had 16 bases not matched to a gene; V was cut back by 6 bases and J by 12 bases. The CDR3 consists of 14 residues. The source material was blood. This chain links TRBV27 with TRBJ2-5; 7 nucleotides align to TRBD2. This receptor was obtained from a woman between 18 and 29 years old in good health. This CDR3 is CASSPMSVGGWEYF. CDR3 bases: TGTGCCAGCAGCCCAATGTCCGTCGGGGGGTGGGAGTACTTC.